What follows are 11 T cell receptor beta chains derived from one specimen sequenced in a study of T-cell memory formation after mild COVID-19. TCRdb ran MiXCR on the 5' RACE reads and lists one entry per CDR3 protein. This table holds about 350,000 distinct CDR3 sequences, 13% to 15% found once. The sequencing sample was made of PBMCs or a T cell subset sorted from them (not recorded which). The receptors were gathered from a man aged 18 to 30 who had mild COVID-19 (a few samples of this study predate the infection). Cell type and time point are not known.

The V and J genes are TRBV5-1 and TRBJ2-5; D possibly corresponds to TRBD1 (6 bases). The CDR3 contains 13 residues. Germline CDR1 is SGHRS and CDR2 is YFSETQ. V was cut by 3 bases and J by 6 bases, with 12 bases left in between. CDR3 nucleotide sequence: TGCGCCAGCAGCTCTACTCAGGGGAAGACCCAGTACTTC. Its protein is CASSSTQGKTQYF.

This clonotype showed up many times. The chain combines TRBV4-3 with TRBJ1-6; D uncertain. Germline lookup yields CDR1 LGHNA and CDR2 YSLEER. V was trimmed by 4 bases and J by 7 bases, leaving 17 bases between them. The CDR3 totals 16 residues. The CDR3 sequence: CASSLSWTGTNSPLHF. The CDR3 DNA sequence: TGCGCCAGCAGCCTATCATGGACCGGTACGAATTCACCCCTCCACTTT.

V is TRBV6-2 or TRBV6-3 and J is TRBJ1-1; no clear D. V was shortened by 6 bases and J by 6 bases, with 14 bases between the two germline ends. Germline V gives CDR1 MNHEY, CDR2 SVGEGT. CDR3 length: 13 amino acids. CDR3 sequence reads: CASRLGGVSEAFF. CDR3 sequence (DNA): TGTGCCAGCAGACTGGGCGGGGTCTCTGAAGCTTTCTTT.

V gene TRBV12-3 or TRBV12-4 combines with J gene TRBJ2-5; D tentatively fits TRBD1 or TRBD2 (5 bases each). V gave up 6 bases and J gave up 5 bases, with 19 bases separating them. This CDR3 has 15 residues. This chain's CDR3 is CASRSGTEGPETQYF. CDR3 nucleotides: TGTGCCAGCAGATCCGGGACGGAAGGGCCGGAGACCCAGTACTTC.

This chain links TRBV6-5 with TRBJ2-3; 8 nucleotides match TRBD1. V trimming: 4 bases; J trimming: 5 bases; junction bases outside the gene matches: 5. The CDR3 consists of 14 residues. Germline-derived CDR1 and CDR2 are MNHEY and SVGAGI. CDR3 region: CASSSGQGKDTQYF. The CDR3 coding sequence is TGTGCCAGCAGTTCCGGACAGGGAAAAGATACGCAGTATTTT.

This clonotype was detected only a few times. The V call is TRBV5-1, the J call TRBJ2-3; the D gene is possibly TRBD1 (5 bases). The CDR3 runs to 16 residues. The V and J ends lost 4 bases and 0 bases respectively, with 15 bases between them. Germline loops: CDR1 SGHRS, CDR2 YFSETQ. CDR3 coding DNA: TGCGCCAGCAGCCCCCTGGTGGGGCCCAGCACAGATACGCAGTATTTT. Protein product: CASSPLVGPSTDTQYF. Supplemented by reference TRBV5-1 and TRBJ2-3, the full variable domain reads KAGVTQTPRYLIKTRGQQVTLSCSPISGHRSVSWYQQTPGQGLQFLFEYFSETQRNKGNFPGRFSGRQFSNSRSEMNVSTLELGDSALYLCASSPLVGPSTDTQYFGPGTRLTVL.

J is TRBJ2-5 and V is TRBV25-1; 15 bases map to TRBD2. This CDR3 spans 18 amino acids. V lost 1 base and J lost 5; bases outside the gene matches: 8. Germline V gene sequence: CDR1 MGHDK, CDR2 SYGVNS. This chain's CDR3 is CASSESKGLAGGDETQYF. The CDR3 nucleotides are TGTGCCAGCAGTGAATCGAAGGGACTAGCGGGGGGAGATGAGACCCAGTACTTC.

This clonotype has only a few counts. The rearrangement joins TRBV24-1 to TRBJ2-3, with TRBD2 matching over 10 bases. Trimming took 2 bases from V and 2 from J; bases not matched to a gene: 3. Germline V CDR1 and CDR2: KGHDR, SFDVKD. This CDR3 comprises 16 residues. CDR3: CATSDSGLANTDTQYF. CDR3 coding DNA: TGTGCCACCAGTGATTCGGGACTAGCGAACACAGATACGCAGTATTTT.

This clonotype was observed a handful of times. The chain has TRBV12-3 or TRBV12-4 and TRBJ2-7; D uncertain. The CDR3 length is 12 residues. Between the trimmed V and J ends, which lost 6 bases and 0 bases, there was a span of 6 bases. Here the CDR3 reads CASSHDSYEQYV. The CDR3 bases are TGTGCCAGCAGCCATGACTCCTACGAGCAGTACGTC.

V is TRBV14 and J is TRBJ1-4, with D unresolved. V was pared by 0 bases and J by 13 bases, with 12 bases between. Germline V gene lookup returns CDR1 SGHDN and CDR2 FVKESK. This CDR3 region has 13 residues. The CDR3 reads CASSQDQRGRLFF. CDR3 nucleotides: TGTGCCAGCAGCCAAGATCAGCGGGGTAGACTGTTTTTT.

The chain combines TRBV12-3 or TRBV12-4 with TRBJ1-1, with D tentatively TRBD1 (6 bases). Trimming took 3 bases from V and 6 from J, leaving 11 bases between them. The CDR3 sequence is 13 residues long. The CDR3 loop is CASSLVRGAEAFF. Here the CDR3 DNA reads TGTGCCAGCAGTTTGGTCAGGGGAGCTGAAGCTTTCTTT.